There are many counts of the clone carrying this T cell receptor beta chain. Its antigen is as yet unknown. Each CDR3 protein gets one entry after TCRdb re-called the 5' RACE reads with MiXCR. The sample shows under 80,000 distinct CDR3 sequences, roughly 11% of them seen only once. Germline V gives CDR1 SGHTA, CDR2 FQGNSA. This CDR3 has 18 amino acids. V gave up 3 bases and J gave up 6 bases; unmatched junction bases: 12. These data are taken from a study of early T cells in non-severe SARS-CoV-2 infection. At the level of the study: Bulk RNA taken from unsorted whole blood was sequenced, leaving chains unpaired. Findings of the study overall: Database matching using VDJdb favored anti-spike CD8 responses, with private and CD4 specificities left missing.

Sequenced: whole blood. The rearrangement links TRBV7-2 to TRBJ2-5; 14 nucleotides match TRBD2. The TCR was taken from an adult who was a healthcare worker with PCR-confirmed SARS-CoV-2 infection or an uninfected control (not recorded which). CDR3 in DNA: TGTGCCAGCAGCTTCCCGCAGAAGACTAGCGGGGGGGTAAAGACCCAGTACTTC. Encoded protein: CASSFPQKTSGGVKTQYF.